This T cell receptor beta chain was found in a study of cytomegalovirus exposure and HLA in healthy donors. The PCR used 60 Vbeta and 13 Jbeta primers. Per the original methods: In a later analysis, the count reached 80 million or so unique TCR beta chains, with around 11 million shared. The protocol was immunoSEQ multiplex PCR, while the TCRdb copy is restricted to in-frame clones and leaves out a portion. V, J and clone size are those of that table, while D and trimming were read from the DNA. Of under 200,000 clones listed, roughly 80% are singletons. The CDR3 extends over 15 amino acids. Per germline, CDR1 MNHNY and CDR2 SVGAGI (reference sequence). The V gene end was trimmed by 4 bases and the J gene end by 5 bases; junction bases not matched to a gene: 9. Whole-study results and caveats: Some V segments (TRBV6-2 and TRBV6-3 among them) were excluded as indistinguishable. A few chains tied to CMV proved CMV antigen-specific in vitro. Most TCR beta V segments were productive about 90% or about 30% of the time in an earlier analysis.

About this clone itself: Its matching antigen is unknown.

Sequencing was done on a sample of PBMCs. The gene calls are TRBV6-6 and TRBJ2-3; TRBD1 agrees at 7 bases. This TCR was recovered from a woman between 25 and 40 years old in good health and CMV-seropositive. The CDR3 coding sequence is TGTGCCAGCAGTTCGAGACAGGGATTTTTAGATACGCAGTATTTT. It encodes CASSSRQGFLDTQYF.